This record looks at one T cell receptor beta chain sequence and its context. This sample is drawn from a study of T cell responses to AZD1222 COVID-19 vaccine. Sequencing used immunoSEQ multiplex PCR; TCRdb keeps in-frame clones, though not all of them. This sample has 95,000 to 150,000 clones, with 75% to 90% found just once. The CDR3 has 15 amino acids. V was pared by 2 bases and J by 7 bases, with 3 bases of the junction left unmatched. Germline V CDR1 and CDR2: SEHNR, FQNEAQ (reference sequence). The specimen comprised peripheral blood, sampled on day 0 of AZD1222 vaccination. This TCR was sampled from an adult in good health. The J gene is TRBJ2-1, the V gene TRBV7-9; 12 nucleotides match TRBD2. The CDR3 protein is CASSLLAGGQNEQFF. DNA for the CDR3: TGTGCCAGCAGCTTACTAGCGGGAGGGCAGAATGAGCAGTTCTTC.